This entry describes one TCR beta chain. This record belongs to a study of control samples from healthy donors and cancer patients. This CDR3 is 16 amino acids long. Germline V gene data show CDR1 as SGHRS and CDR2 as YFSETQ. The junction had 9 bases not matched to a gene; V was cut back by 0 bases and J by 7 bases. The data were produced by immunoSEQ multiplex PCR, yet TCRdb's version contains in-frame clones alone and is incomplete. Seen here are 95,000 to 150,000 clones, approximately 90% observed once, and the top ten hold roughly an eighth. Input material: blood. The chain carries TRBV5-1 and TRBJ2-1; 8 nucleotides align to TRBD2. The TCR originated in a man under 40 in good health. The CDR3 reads CASSLASQAGVNEQFF. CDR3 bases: TGCGCCAGCAGCTTGGCCAGTCAAGCGGGAGTAAATGAGCAGTTCTTC.